The next 29 T cell receptor beta chains were all read from a single sample in a study of spatial heterogeneity in lung cancer. Indicated time point: sample taken at primary tumor resection. What these receptors recognize is not known. Points from the study as a whole: Tumor mutation count correlated with how many alpha and beta TCRs expanded intratumorally.

TCRdb reanalysed the 5' RACE reads using MiXCR and keeps one entry per CDR3 protein. There are 3,600 or so distinct CDR3 sequences in the sample; about 8.6% occur only once, and over 13% lies in the top ten. The sequencing used lung tumor tissue, collected at surgery. The receptor set was obtained from a male donor with early-stage non-small cell lung cancer.

This clonotype ranks as medium-sized. The chain uses TRBV20-1 and TRBJ1-4; TRBD1 matches at 8 bases. CDR3 length: 14 amino acids. The germline V gene has CDR1 DFQATT and CDR2 SNEGSKA (reference sequence). V lost 5 bases, J lost 5 bases, and 7 bases stayed unmatched. The CDR3 here is CSASPGQENEKLFF. CDR3 sequence (DNA): TGCAGTGCTTCTCCGGGACAGGAGAATGAAAAACTGTTTTTT.

This clonotype has just a few counts. The V gene is TRBV28, the J gene TRBJ2-1; D may be TRBD1 or TRBD2 (5 bases each). Germline-derived CDR1 and CDR2 are MDHEN and SYDVKM. The CDR3 totals 13 residues. The germline V and J ends were trimmed by 8 bases and 8 bases, with 16 bases remaining between them. CDR3 residues: CASSAGDRDEQFF. The CDR3 nucleotides read TGTGCCAGCTCCGCCGGGGACCGCGATGAGCAGTTCTTC.

This clonotype is labeled medium-sized. This chain joins TRBV30 and TRBJ2-6, with a tentative D call TRBD2 (6 bases). The V end lost 4 bases, the J end lost 2 bases, and 9 bases lay between the germline ends. The CDR3 is 14 residues long. Germline V gene data show CDR1 as GTSNPN and CDR2 as SVGIG (reference sequence). In nucleotides, the CDR3 is TGTGCCTGGATACGGACTACTGGGGCCAACGTCCTGACTTTC. It encodes CAWIRTTGANVLTF.

This clonotype ranks as medium-sized. This chain uses TRBV5-1 with TRBJ2-2; no reliable D call. CDR3 size: 14 residues. Trimming pared 0 bases from V and 3 bases from J, leaving 6 bases between. Germline loops: CDR1 SGHRS, CDR2 YFSETQ. DNA of the CDR3: TGCGCCAGCAGCTTGGACGGCTACACCGGGGAGCTGTTTTTT. Its translation is CASSLDGYTGELFF.

The chain recombines TRBV29-1 with TRBJ2-3, with D tentatively TRBD2 (5 bases). The CDR3 consists of 12 residues. Germline values: CDR1 SQVTM, CDR2 ANQGSEA. Trimming pared 7 bases from V and 10 bases from J, leaving 18 bases between. DNA of the CDR3: TGCAGCGCGAGGACTCTTTCCCAGGCGCAGTATTTT. This encodes CSARTLSQAQYF.

This clonotype is medium-sized by share. The V and J genes are TRBV29-1 and TRBJ2-5; perhaps TRBD1 as D (6 bases). In germline, CDR1 is SQVTM, CDR2 ANQGSEA. V lost 2 bases to trimming and J lost 2 bases, with 12 bases between them. The CDR3 runs 14 residues. This CDR3 is CSVEPAGAQETQYF. DNA of the CDR3: TGCAGCGTTGAACCTGCAGGGGCTCAAGAGACCCAGTACTTC.

This clonotype is termed medium-sized. This rearrangement joins TRBV7-8 to TRBJ1-1; 7 bases match TRBD1. J was trimmed by 4 bases and V by 5 bases; bases with no gene match: 13. This CDR3 region has 16 residues. Germline V gene data show CDR1 as SGHVS and CDR2 as FQNEAQ. The CDR3 coding sequence is TGTGCCAGCAGCCTGAGGGACAGCTTTCGGGGCACTGAAGCTTTCTTT. Encoded protein: CASSLRDSFRGTEAFF.

The chain combines TRBV9 with TRBJ1-2; D unclear. From germline, CDR1 is SGDLS and CDR2 YYNGEE. V gave up 3 bases and J gave up 4 bases, with 10 bases separating them. This CDR3 region has 13 residues. The CDR3 reads CASSESETYGYTF. Written as DNA, the CDR3 is TGTGCCAGCAGCGAGAGTGAGACCTATGGCTACACCTTC.

This clonotype is medium-sized in the sample. The V gene is TRBV4-1, the J gene TRBJ1-1, with D perhaps matching TRBD1 (5 bases). Trimming pared 1 base from V and 4 bases from J, leaving 13 bases between. The CDR3 has 15 residues. Germline CDR1 and CDR2: MGHRA and YSYEKL. This CDR3 reads CASSQGPRGGTEAFF. In nucleotides, the CDR3 is TGCGCCAGCAGCCAAGGGCCGAGGGGTGGCACTGAAGCTTTCTTT.

By sample share, this clonotype is medium-sized. The chain is built from TRBV20-1 and TRBJ2-3, with 13 bases lining up with TRBD2. CDR3 length: 17 amino acids. Germline-derived CDR1 and CDR2 are DFQATT and SNEGSKA (reference sequence). The V gene end was trimmed by 5 bases and the J gene end by 2 bases; junction bases not matched to a gene: 10. The CDR3 reads CSAQNPGLAGYTDTQYF. In nucleotides, the CDR3 is TGCAGTGCTCAAAACCCGGGACTAGCGGGGTACACAGATACGCAGTATTTT.

V gene TRBV27 combines with J gene TRBJ2-7; TRBD1 or TRBD2 may be the D gene (5 bases each). The CDR3 length is 15 residues. Germline V gives CDR1 MNHEY, CDR2 SMNVEV (reference sequence). V shed 3 bases and J shed 2 bases, with 14 bases lying between them. DNA of the CDR3: TGTGCCAGCAGTTTCGACTGGGACGGGGCCTACGAGCAGTACTTC. Amino acids: CASSFDWDGAYEQYF.

This rearrangement joins TRBV29-1 to TRBJ1-5, with 8 bases lining up with TRBD1. The junction had 7 bases not matched to a gene; V was cut back by 7 bases and J by 5 bases. In germline, CDR1 is SQVTM, CDR2 ANQGSEA. CDR3 length equals 13 residues. The CDR3 sequence: CSAQTGGDQPQHF. CDR3 bases: TGCAGCGCACAAACAGGGGGGGATCAGCCCCAGCATTTT.

In its sample, this clonotype ranks as medium-sized. The rearrangement uses TRBV18 and TRBJ2-1; TRBD1 agrees at 7 bases. CDR3 length: 12 amino acids. Trimming cost V 3 bases and J 10 bases; bases outside gene matches: 3. From germline, CDR1 is KGHSH and CDR2 LQKENI. Here the CDR3 reads CASSPWTGEQFF. In DNA, the CDR3 is TGTGCCAGCTCACCTTGGACAGGCGAGCAGTTCTTC.

This clonotype was observed many times. V usage is TRBV20-1 and J usage is TRBJ2-7; 8 nucleotides line up with TRBD2. CDR3 length equals 15 residues. Germline assignment: CDR1 DFQATT and CDR2 SNEGSKA (reference sequence). J lost 3 bases, V lost 2 bases, and 9 bases had no gene match. The CDR3 DNA reads as TGCAGTGCTAGACGGACTAGCCGATGCTACTACGAGCAGTACTTC. It codes for CSARRTSRCYYEQYF.

This clonotype is medium-sized in the sample. V is TRBV10-3 and J is TRBJ1-6; 7 positions match TRBD1. Trimming took 6 bases from V and 7 from J; bases not matched to a gene: 6. Germline assignment: CDR1 ENHRY and CDR2 SYGVKD. The length of the CDR3 is 14 residues. The chain's CDR3 is CAIRRDRENSPLHF. The CDR3 bases are TGTGCCATCAGACGGGACAGAGAGAATTCACCCCTCCACTTT.

Many counts were recorded for this clonotype. V gene TRBV4-1 combines with J gene TRBJ1-5; D is unclear. Germline values: CDR1 MGHRA, CDR2 YSYEKL. The ends were cut back, 2 bases at V and 3 bases at J, with 11 bases in the middle. CDR3 length equals 15 residues. CDR3 nucleotides: TGCGCCAGCAGCCAAAGATCCGGGAACAATCAGCCCCAGCATTTT. Translated: CASSQRSGNNQPQHF.

The genes are TRBV6-2 or TRBV6-3 and TRBJ1-5, with unresolved D. The CDR3 is 14 amino acids. V was trimmed by 6 bases and J by 3 bases, leaving 12 bases between them. Germline lookup yields CDR1 MNHEY and CDR2 SVGEGT. Here the CDR3 DNA reads TGTGCCAGCAGAGAAGGACGGCTCAATCAGCCCCAGCATTTT. Translation: CASREGRLNQPQHF.

This clonotype is classed as medium-sized. The chain uses TRBV24-1 and TRBJ2-7; D not resolved. The germline V gene has CDR1 KGHDR and CDR2 SFDVKD. V was clipped by 3 bases and J by 5 bases, with 4 bases between them. This CDR3 is built from 11 residues. CDR3: CATSDGDEQYF. As DNA, the CDR3 is TGTGCCACCAGTGATGGGGACGAGCAGTACTTC.

This clonotype qualifies as medium-sized (0.01 to 0.1%). The rearrangement uses TRBV20-1 and TRBJ2-7; D might be TRBD1 (5 bases). Germline V gene sequence: CDR1 DFQATT, CDR2 SNEGSKA (reference sequence). This CDR3 has 13 residues. Trimming took off 6 bases at V and 1 base at J, with 13 bases between the two ends. Here the CDR3 DNA reads TGCAGTGCCGCAAGACAGTTGTCCTACGAGCAGTACTTC. Translated: CSAARQLSYEQYF.

Within the sample, this clonotype is medium-sized. The chain couples TRBV5-6 to TRBJ2-4; D is perhaps TRBD1 or TRBD2 (5 bases each). V was shortened by 1 base and J by 0 bases, with 8 bases between the two germline ends. The V gene's germline CDR1 is SGHDT and CDR2 YYEEEE. The CDR3 covers 15 residues. DNA for the CDR3: TGTGCCAGCAGCTTGCCGGGGCTAGCCAAAAACATTCAGTACTTC. Protein sequence: CASSLPGLAKNIQYF.

The table lists this clonotype with a few counts. The rearrangement joins TRBV15 to TRBJ2-1; the match to TRBD1 covers 7 bases. Trimming took 0 bases from V and 9 from J; bases not matched to a gene: 2. The CDR3 has 13 residues. Germline V gives CDR1 LNHNV, CDR2 YYDKDF (reference sequence). CDR3 region: CATSRETGSEQFF. In DNA form, the CDR3 reads TGTGCCACCAGCAGAGAGACAGGGAGTGAGCAGTTCTTC.

This clonotype is classed as medium-sized. The V gene is TRBV6-2 or TRBV6-3, the J gene TRBJ2-7; 8 nucleotides align to TRBD1. This CDR3 region has 13 residues. J gave up 2 bases and V 5 bases, and 2 bases lay outside the gene matches. Germline V CDR1 and CDR2: MNHEY, SVGEGT. The CDR3 is CASSRTGPYEQYF. CDR3 nucleotide sequence: TGTGCCAGCAGTCGGACAGGGCCCTACGAGCAGTACTTC.

This clonotype occurred a few times. The chain employs TRBV27 and TRBJ2-7, with 10 bases matching TRBD1. This CDR3 spans 13 amino acids. Germline V gene sequence: CDR1 MNHEY, CDR2 SMNVEV (reference sequence). V lost 7 bases to trimming and J lost 5 bases; unmatched junction nucleotides: 5. CDR3 sequence reads: CASMTGGRHEQYF. The CDR3 DNA sequence: TGTGCCAGCATGACAGGGGGCCGCCACGAGCAGTACTTC.

This clonotype is labeled medium-sized. V and J are TRBV28 and TRBJ2-1; D call uncertain. The CDR3 has 15 amino acids. The V end lost 2 bases, the J end lost 3 bases, and 11 bases lay between the germline ends. Germline V gene sequence: CDR1 MDHEN, CDR2 SYDVKM. CDR3 residues: CASSLGGSGYNEQFF. CDR3 DNA sequence: TGTGCCAGCAGTTTAGGTGGTTCTGGCTACAATGAGCAGTTCTTC.

This clonotype was detected once. The V gene is TRBV28, the J gene TRBJ2-7; 9 nucleotides line up with TRBD1. This CDR3 spans 13 amino acids. CDR1 is MDHEN and CDR2 is SYDVKM in the germline V gene. After removal of 4 bases from V and 4 bases from J, the junction contained 2 bases not matched to a gene. The CDR3 sequence: CASSWDRAYEQYF. The CDR3 DNA sequence: TGTGCCAGCAGTTGGGACAGGGCTTACGAGCAGTACTTC.

V and J are TRBV28 and TRBJ2-5; 8 bases are a match to TRBD1. Germline V gene data show CDR1 as MDHEN and CDR2 as SYDVKM. Germline trimming cut 6 bases from V and 1 base from J; bases unmatched to any gene: 7. The CDR3 sequence is 15 residues long. The CDR3, as DNA: TGTGCCAGCAGCTATTTCGACAGGGGCCAAGAGACCCAGTACTTC. Protein sequence: CASSYFDRGQETQYF.

This clonotype is judged medium-sized (0.01 to 0.1%). This chain connects TRBV11-1 to TRBJ1-1; 8 nucleotides agree with TRBD1. After removal of 5 bases from V and 6 bases from J, the junction contained 5 bases not matched to a gene. Germline V CDR1 and CDR2: SGHAT, FQDESV (reference sequence). This CDR3 has 13 residues. CDR3 DNA sequence: TGTGCCAGCAGCCGACAGGGGAAGTCTGAAGCTTTCTTT. Translating gives CASSRQGKSEAFF.

This clonotype was observed many times. The chain is built from TRBV7-9 and TRBJ2-7; D gene unclear. The germline V and J ends were trimmed by 0 bases and 6 bases, with 12 bases remaining between them. This CDR3 comprises 14 residues. Germline-derived CDR1 and CDR2 are SEHNR and FQNEAQ (reference sequence). The CDR3 spells CASSLASATREQYF. The CDR3 nucleotides read TGTGCCAGCAGCTTAGCTTCGGCCACCCGCGAGCAGTACTTC.

This clonotype was picked up many times. The chain links TRBV20-1 to TRBJ2-1; tentatively, D is TRBD2 (6 bases). Germline CDR1 reads DFQATT; CDR2 reads SNEGSKA (reference sequence). Trimming took 6 bases from V and 4 from J, leaving 19 bases between them. This CDR3 is built from 15 residues. CDR3 region: CSAAPLASSYNEQFF. The CDR3 nucleotides read TGCAGTGCCGCGCCCCTAGCGTCTTCGTACAATGAGCAGTTCTTC.